One and the same sample provided the 14 T cell receptor beta chains below, sequenced in a study of blood T cells in healthy people across ages. Combining a sample-barcoded 5' primer with a J-beta primer mix, a second PCR ran for roughly 7 to 11 cycles. Each CDR3 protein is one row after TCRdb ran MiXCR on the 5' RACE reads. The repertoire holds over a million distinct CDR3 sequences, approximately 40% seen once, with 7.9% in the top ten. Material: blood. These TCRs come from a woman aged 18-29 years in good health.

In this sample, this clonotype turned up a few times. The chain employs TRBV7-9 and TRBJ2-7; D perhaps matches TRBD1 (6 bases). V lost 0 bases and J 2 bases, leaving 11 bases between the germline ends. The CDR3 length is 15 residues. Germline values: CDR1 SEHNR, CDR2 FQNEAQ (reference sequence). DNA for the CDR3: TGTGCCAGCAGCTTAGCCGCCGGGACAACCTACGAGCAGTACTTC. It is translated as CASSLAAGTTYEQYF.

This clonotype was counted only a few times. This chain links TRBV20-1 with TRBJ1-1; possible D gene TRBD1, 5 bases. Germline loops: CDR1 DFQATT, CDR2 SNEGSKA (reference sequence). The CDR3 loop spans 12 amino acids. V lost 6 bases, J lost 0 bases, and 8 bases lay in between. The chain's CDR3 is CSAGGVNTEAFF. The DNA for the CDR3 is TGCAGTGCCGGAGGGGTGAACACTGAAGCTTTCTTT.

This chain's CDR3 is CASSSSGTSGVYEQYF. DNA of the CDR3: TGTGCCAGCAGCTCATCCGGGACTAGCGGGGTTTACGAGCAGTACTTC. V usage is TRBV7-2 and J usage is TRBJ2-7; 13 bases align to TRBD2. Germline values: CDR1 SGHTA, CDR2 FQGNSA. V was clipped by 4 bases and J by 4 bases; unmatched bases: 7. This CDR3 region has 16 residues.

The chain recombines TRBV6-5 with TRBJ2-7, with D maybe TRBD2 (5 bases). Germline CDR1 MNHEY, CDR2 SVGAGI. The length of the CDR3 is 13 residues. V was trimmed by 6 bases and J by 7 bases, leaving 16 bases between them. Here the CDR3 reads CASSRTGVREQYF. The CDR3 region has the DNA TGTGCCAGCAGCAGAACCGGGGTGAGGGAGCAGTACTTC.

The chain uses TRBV5-4 and TRBJ2-5; 9 nucleotides align to TRBD2. V lost 1 base to trimming and J lost 2 bases; unmatched junction nucleotides: 6. There are 16 residues in the CDR3. Germline CDR1 and CDR2: SGHNT and YYREEE (reference sequence). In DNA form, the CDR3 reads TGTGCCAGCAGCTTGTACTGGACTAGCGAGCAAGAGACCCAGTACTTC. Its translation: CASSLYWTSEQETQYF. The complete variable domain, with remaining parts taken from reference TRBV5-4 and TRBJ2-5, reads ETGVTQSPTHLIKTRGQQVTLRCSSQSGHNTVSWYQQALGQGPQFIFQYYREEENGRGNFPPRFSGLQFPNYSSELNVNALELDDSALYLCASSLYWTSEQETQYFGPGTRLLVL.

The chain couples TRBV29-1 to TRBJ2-5, with 8 positions matching TRBD1. This CDR3 comprises 13 residues. With V trimmed by 4 bases and J by 5 bases, 6 bases remained unmatched. CDR1 is SQVTM and CDR2 is ANQGSEA in the germline V gene. CDR3 bases: TGCAGCGTTGGGACAGGGAGGATCGAGACCCAGTACTTC. Amino acids: CSVGTGRIETQYF.

The V gene is TRBV20-1, the J gene TRBJ2-1; TRBD2 agrees at 7 bases. CDR3 length equals 13 residues. V gave up 6 bases and J gave up 4 bases; unmatched junction bases: 6. The germline gives CDR1 DFQATT, CDR2 SNEGSKA (reference sequence). Here the CDR3 reads CSARTSVYNEQFF. CDR3 DNA: TGCAGTGCCAGAACTAGCGTGTACAATGAGCAGTTCTTC.

The J gene is TRBJ2-7, the V gene TRBV7-9; no definite D call. Germline assignment: CDR1 SEHNR and CDR2 FQNEAQ (reference sequence). Trimming stripped 3 bases from V and 4 bases from J, with 7 bases between. This CDR3 region has 12 residues. CDR3 coding DNA: TGTGCCAGCAGCTTTAAGGATTACGAGCAGTACTTC. Encoded protein: CASSFKDYEQYF.

The chain links TRBV3-1 to TRBJ2-3; 8 nucleotides align to TRBD2. This CDR3 comprises 17 residues. Germline loops: CDR1 LGHDT, CDR2 YNNKEL (reference sequence). Losses at the gene ends were 3 bases for V and 2 bases for J; bases not matched to a gene: 10. The DNA for the CDR3 is TGTGCCAGCAGCCACGTAGCAGCGGGGGTGTACACAGATACGCAGTATTTT. Protein sequence: CASSHVAAGVYTDTQYF.

V and J are TRBV5-1 and TRBJ1-1; 7 bases agree with TRBD1. Germline-derived CDR1 and CDR2 are SGHRS and YFSETQ. Unmatched junction bases numbered 2, after V lost 0 bases and J lost 0 bases. This CDR3 is 15 amino acids long. This CDR3 is CASSLGDRVNTEAFF. CDR3 coding DNA: TGCGCCAGCAGCTTGGGCGACAGGGTGAACACTGAAGCTTTCTTT.

This clonotype was counted ten times or more. V is TRBV10-3 and J is TRBJ2-7, with a weak D call TRBD1 (5 bases). The CDR3 loop spans 11 amino acids. The germline V and J ends were trimmed by 8 bases and 3 bases, with 8 bases remaining between them. From germline, CDR1 is ENHRY and CDR2 SYGVKD. Written as DNA, the CDR3 is TGTGCCATCCAAGGGGACTACGAGCAGTACTTC. Its translation is CAIQGDYEQYF.

V is TRBV7-9 and J is TRBJ1-6, with D unresolved. Germline V gene data show CDR1 as SEHNR and CDR2 as FQNEAQ (reference sequence). V lost 7 bases and J lost 8, with 6 bases in between. The CDR3 covers 11 residues. The CDR3, as DNA: TGTGCCAGCACCGAACATTCACCCCTCCACTTT. Translating gives CASTEHSPLHF.

CDR3 nucleotides: TGTGCCAGCAGTGAACAGGGGGCTGGGCTACACTCACCCCTCCACTTT. Protein sequence: CASSEQGAGLHSPLHF. The chain uses TRBV2 and TRBJ1-6; 8 bases align to TRBD1. Trimming cost V 2 bases and J 10 bases; bases outside gene matches: 10. The CDR3 extends over 16 amino acids. Germline CDR1 and CDR2: SNHLY and FYNNEI.

This clonotype has only a few counts. V usage is TRBV29-1 and J usage is TRBJ1-1; D uncertain. Trimming removed 5 bases from V and 7 bases from J, with 8 bases in between. Germline V lookup: CDR1 SQVTM, CDR2 ANQGSEA. The CDR3 sequence is 10 residues long. This chain's CDR3 is CSVPDGEAFF. The CDR3 DNA is TGCAGCGTTCCTGACGGTGAAGCTTTCTTT.